This T cell receptor (beta chain) is from a study of T-cell memory formation after mild COVID-19 (dated by TCRdb to the early 2020s). Study-wide context: TCR sequence clusters from the two donors were found to be largely donor specific. Longitudinal TCRalpha and TCRbeta repertoire sequencing tracked T-cell clones expanding and contracting after mild COVID-19 in a couple of donors. Two young, previously healthy adult volunteers, one female and one male, were included in the cohort.

There are many counts of this clonotype. Its antigen specificity is not known. Base quality data are lacking; no much larger clone is found one base away. TCRdb shows the sequencer as Illumina NovaSeq 6000. cDNA libraries for TCRalpha and TCRbeta were prepared by 5'RACE using constant-segment primers, with sample barcodes and unique molecular identifiers added. Trizol reagent was used to extract RNA from every sample. The libraries were amplified in two PCR steps, and the second step added a second sample barcode and Illumina TruSeq adapters. Sequencing of the libraries was done on an Illumina NovaSeq, producing 2 x 150 bp paired-end reads. On the authors' methods: With migec v1.2.7, reads were demultiplexed and then collapsed into UMI-guided consensus sequences. Using mixcr v2.1.11, the UMI consensuses were aligned to TRA and TRB V and J templates and assembled into clonotypes. Expanded or contracted clonotypes were those called significant by both edgeR and NoisET, with noise models trained on biological replicates. For edgeR calls, the cutoffs were a false discovery rate-adjusted p below 0.01 and a log2 fold-change threshold of 1. As an exploratory analysis of dynamics, max-normalized trajectories of the 1000 most abundant clonotypes were examined by PCA with hierarchical clustering. Separately sequenced CD4+ and CD8+ repertoires were used to assign the CD4 or CD8 phenotype of responding clones. TCRdb handled the public reads itself, with Q25 trimming in fastp and clone calling in MiXCR, and kept productive beta chains. Rows are combined by CDR3 protein, so each entry shows the most common genes and DNA. The V and J calls reflect TCRdb's pipeline rather than the authors' work. The sample table contains some 45,000 distinct CDR3 sequences; only one count was recorded for around 25% of them. The ten largest clones represent 35% to 50% of the sample.

From cysteine to phenylalanine, the CDR3 is 11 amino acids long. Left in the record is the CDR3 DNA by itself, 33 bases read in frame from the first base. CDR1 and CDR2, looked up from the germline V gene, are MGHDK and SYGVNS. V and J lose 3 bases and 11 bases, and a span of 8 bases separates them. Study-wide conclusions, independent of this receptor: SARS-CoV-2 specificity of the second-wave clones peaking on day 37 was not confirmed. From day 15 to 85, contracting clones showed balanced CD4/CD8 phenotypes, whereas a second wave of clones that expanded from day 15 to 37 leaned towards CD4+. Some responding clones were found in pre-infection memory, which suggests that pre-existing cross-reactive memory T cells took part in the SARS-CoV-2 response. Contracting CD4+ clones were located mainly in the CM and EM memory subsets, whereas CD8+ clones were found to be enriched in EMRA. Only a couple of mild cases were covered by the study, and larger cohorts that include severe cases with pre-infection samples were considered necessary.

Ficoll-Paque density gradient centrifugation was used to isolate PBMCs. The sequenced sample consisted of PBMCs or a T cell subset sorted from them (not recorded which). This sequence uses TRBV25-1 and TRBJ2-4, with TRBD2 tentatively as D gene (5 bases match). This clonotype was sampled from a young man who had mild COVID-19 (a few samples of this study predate the infection). The sample titles of this study are shuffled in the database, so cell type and time point are left out; the donor was told from shared clones. The encoded CDR3 is CASSDGEFQYF. DNA sequence: TGTGCCAGCAGTGACGGGGAATTTCAGTACTTC.